This T cell receptor beta chain is drawn from a study of T cell responses to AZD1222 COVID-19 vaccine. The study, taken as a whole, reports: CD4 TCRs linked to vaccination spanned spike, dominating at 160-218 and 743-854.

The CDR3 consists of 16 residues. CDR1 and CDR2 from the germline V gene are LNHDA and SQIVND (reference sequence). With V trimmed by 3 bases and J by 2 bases, 8 bases remained unmatched. Concerning this clone: The antigen remains undetermined.

The assay was immunoSEQ multiplex PCR, and TCRdb's table has in-frame clones only and misses some. The table lists over 120,000 clones, roughly 87% of them singletons. This sequence joins TRBV19 and TRBJ2-7; TRBD1 matches at 9 bases. The receptor comes from an adult who received the AZD1222 COVID-19 vaccine. Specimen: peripheral blood, collected 28 days after the second AZD1222 dose. The CDR3 reads CASSISGDRATYEQYF. The CDR3 DNA sequence: TGTGCCAGTAGTATTAGTGGGGACAGGGCCACCTACGAGCAGTACTTC.